This TCR beta chain comes out of a study of T cell changes during pregnancy in multiple sclerosis. Profiling relied on immunoSEQ multiplex PCR, and the TCRdb table lists in-frame clones only, not all of them. This table has roughly 68,000 clones, 92% appearing once. The germline V gene has CDR1 MNHNY and CDR2 SVGAGI (reference sequence). V lost 0 bases, J lost 3 bases, and 1 base stayed unmatched. CDR3 size: 15 residues. The source was peripheral blood, collected in the second trimester of pregnancy. The chain joins TRBV6-6 to TRBJ2-7; TRBD1 matches at 11 bases. The receptor comes from a female donor in good health, enrolled as a control in a pregnancy study. The CDR3 region has the DNA TGTGCCAGCAGTTACTCCGGGACAGGGGGCTACGAGCAGTACTTC. Protein product: CASSYSGTGGYEQYF.